Listed here are 20 T cell receptor beta chains from one sample, sequenced in a study of blood T cell repertoires in COVID-19. The data were produced by immunoSEQ multiplex PCR, yet TCRdb's version contains in-frame clones alone and is incomplete. The sample has 200,000 to 300,000 clones; approximately 80% are singletons. Input material: peripheral blood. The receptors stem from a man aged 55 to 70 with acute or convalescent COVID-19.

The chain employs TRBV18 and TRBJ2-7, with 7 bases aligning to TRBD2. Germline CDR1 reads KGHSH; CDR2 reads LQKENI. Trimming cost V 5 bases and J 3 bases; bases outside gene matches: 1. The CDR3 sequence is 12 residues long. DNA for the CDR3: TGTGCCAGCTCAAGCGGGAACTACGAGCAGTACTTC. This translates into CASSSGNYEQYF.

The chain joins TRBV1 to TRBJ2-5; the table gives TRBD1 as D, unverified against the DNA. TRBV1 is a pseudogene locus. The CDR3 covers 17 residues. The CDR3 sequence: CTSSQEEGVGYQETQYF. The CDR3 DNA reads as TGCACCAGCAGCCAAGAAGAGGGGGTGGGGTATCAAGAGACCCAGTACTTC.

This chain joins TRBV6-5 and TRBJ2-1; 12 bases are a match to TRBD2. This CDR3 is built from 16 residues. From germline, CDR1 is MNHEY and CDR2 SVGAGI. V was pared by 2 bases and J by 9 bases, with 8 bases of the junction left unmatched. The CDR3 is CASSYRGTSGSGEQFF. The CDR3 DNA follows: TGTGCCAGCAGTTACAGGGGGACTAGCGGGTCCGGTGAGCAGTTCTTC.

The chain employs TRBV6-1 and TRBJ2-3; TRBD2 matches 8 bases. The CDR3 consists of 17 residues. Germline V gene lookup returns CDR1 MNHNS and CDR2 SASEGT. The V and J ends lost 1 base and 1 base, in that order; junction bases with no gene match: 7. Written as DNA, the CDR3 is TGTGCCAGCAGTGAAGTGGGCGGGAGGAGACGCACAGATACGCAGTATTTT. This translates into CASSEVGGRRRTDTQYF.

The chain couples TRBV11-1 to TRBJ2-3, with TRBD2 identical over 10 bases. The CDR3 is 16 residues long. V shed 2 bases and J 5 bases; nucleotides not matched to a gene: 7. Germline V CDR1 and CDR2: SGHAT, FQDESV (reference sequence). The DNA for the CDR3 is TGTGCCAGCAGCTTATCTAGCGGGAGCTGGGGAGATACGCAGTATTTT. Amino acid sequence: CASSLSSGSWGDTQYF.

V and J are TRBV5-6 and TRBJ1-6; D remains unclear. V lost 0 bases and J lost 7, with 5 bases in between. This CDR3 is 13 amino acids long. The germline V gene has CDR1 SGHDT and CDR2 YYEEEE. The CDR3 DNA reads TGTGCCAGCAGCTTGGGCGGGAATTCACCCCTCCACTTT. It is translated as CASSLGGNSPLHF.

The rearrangement joins TRBV7-3 to TRBJ2-1; D is perhaps TRBD2 (6 bases). Germline values: CDR1 SGHTA, CDR2 FQGTGA. Trimming took off 4 bases at V and 9 bases at J, with 22 bases between the two ends. CDR3 size: 16 residues. The CDR3 region has the DNA TGTGCCAGCAGCTCCCAGGCGCCTACTAGCCGCGGTGAGCAGTTCTTC. Its protein is CASSSQAPTSRGEQFF. Full variable domain (rest looked up from reference TRBV7-3 and TRBJ2-1): GAGVSQTPSNKVTEKGKYVELRCDPISGHTALYWYRQSLGQGPEFLIYFQGTGAADDSGLPNDRFFAVRPEGSVSTLKIQRTERGDSAVYLCASSSQAPTSRGEQFFGPGTRLTVL.

The chain has TRBV2 and TRBJ2-7; TRBD2 matches at 10 bases. The length of the CDR3 is 16 residues. The ends lost 6 bases at V and 0 bases at J; junction bases unmatched: 8. The V gene's germline CDR1 is SNHLY and CDR2 FYNNEI. CDR3 in amino acids: CASRERTSGDSYEQYF. The DNA for the CDR3 is TGTGCCAGCAGAGAGAGGACTAGCGGAGACTCCTACGAGCAGTACTTC.

This chain links TRBV6-5 with TRBJ2-7; D gene ambiguous. The V gene lost 6 bases and the J gene lost 4 bases, with 4 bases spanning the gap. Germline lookup yields CDR1 MNHEY and CDR2 SVGAGI. The CDR3 has 10 amino acids. CDR3 coding DNA: TGTGCCAGCAGGGAGTACGAGCAGTACTTC. This codes for CASREYEQYF.

This clone is a singleton in its sample. The genes are TRBV5-1 and TRBJ1-2; D is unresolved. V lost 0 bases to trimming and J lost 0 bases, with 9 bases between them. CDR3 length: 15 amino acids. Germline CDR1 and CDR2: SGHRS and YFSETQ. The CDR3 loop is CASSLVEPTNYGYTF. The CDR3 nucleotides read TGCGCCAGCAGCTTGGTGGAGCCCACTAACTATGGCTACACCTTC.

This chain's CDR3 is CASSRQYEQYF. CDR3 in DNA: TGTGCCAGCTCACGACAGTACGAGCAGTACTTC. This chain connects TRBV18 to TRBJ2-7, with a possible D match to TRBD1 (5 bases). V was shortened by 4 bases and J by 4 bases, with 5 bases between the two germline ends. The CDR3 contains 11 residues. Germline CDR1 reads KGHSH; CDR2 reads LQKENI. Complete variable domain (other parts from reference TRBV18 and TRBJ2-7): NAGVMQNPRHLVRRRGQEARLRCSPMKGHSHVYWYRQLPEEGLKFMVYLQKENIIDESGMPKERFSAEFPKEGPSILRIQQVVRGDSAAYFCASSRQYEQYFGPGTRLTVT.

This clone was seen once. CDR3 DNA sequence: TGTGCCAGCAGCTCGGCTACGACAGGGGTCGGGGCCAACGTCCTGACTTTC. It codes for CASSSATTGVGANVLTF. The chain has TRBV5-6 and TRBJ2-6; 8 bases are a match to TRBD1. CDR3 length equals 17 residues. V gave up 3 bases and J gave up 4 bases; unmatched junction bases: 9. CDR1 and CDR2 from the germline V gene are SGHDT and YYEEEE.

The V and J genes are TRBV24-1 and TRBJ2-3; perhaps TRBD2 as D (6 bases). The CDR3 contains 14 residues. The germline V and J ends were trimmed by 5 bases and 1 base, with 9 bases remaining between them. Germline CDR1 KGHDR, CDR2 SFDVKD. This chain's CDR3 is CATSGSSGTDTQYF. DNA of the CDR3: TGTGCCACCAGTGGGTCTAGCGGCACAGATACGCAGTATTTT.

Here the CDR3 reads CASSLSGRAGGQYTQYF. CDR3 sequence (DNA): TGCGCCAGCAGCTTGAGTGGGCGGGCGGGGGGGCAATATACGCAGTATTTT. V gene TRBV5-1 combines with J gene TRBJ2-3; 9 positions agree with TRBD2. J gave up 7 bases and V 1 base, and 13 bases lay outside the gene matches. This CDR3 spans 17 amino acids. Germline-derived CDR1 and CDR2 are SGHRS and YFSETQ.

Note on this clone: At one end, the junction sequence differs from germline, possibly due to a read error. This chain connects TRBV7-7 to TRBJ2-2; possibly TRBD1 for D (6 bases). The CDR3 sequence is 16 residues long. The V gene's germline CDR1 is SSHAT and CDR2 FNYEAQ (reference sequence). CDR3 DNA: TGTGCTAGCAGCCCGCGAAGGACAGCGAACACCGGGGAGCTGTTTTTT. It translates to CASSPRRTANTGELFF. The entire variable domain, with the rest obtained from reference TRBV7-7 and TRBJ2-2, is as follows: GAGVSQSPRYKVTKRGQDVTLRCDPISSHATLYWYQQALGQGPEFLTYFNYEAQPDKSGLPSDRFSAERPEGSISTLTIQRTEQRDSAMYRCASSPRRTANTGELFFGEGSRLTVL.

The chain joins TRBV4-2 to TRBJ1-2; TRBD1 aligns across 7 bases. V was clipped by 4 bases and J by 5 bases; unmatched bases: 7. This CDR3 contains 14 residues. CDR1 is LGHNA and CDR2 is YNFKEQ in the germline V gene. CDR3 nucleotides: TGTGCCAGCAGCCCAGGACAGGACCCTTATGGCTACACCTTC. Its protein product is CASSPGQDPYGYTF.

There are a few counts of this clone. The chain has TRBV27 and TRBJ1-5; 10 positions agree with TRBD1. This CDR3 comprises 15 residues. Germline CDR1 and CDR2: MNHEY and SMNVEV (reference sequence). V was pared by 5 bases and J by 2 bases, with 3 bases of the junction left unmatched. Here the CDR3 reads CASSRTGGGNQPQHF. The DNA for the CDR3 is TGTGCCAGCAGTCGGACAGGGGGAGGCAATCAGCCCCAGCATTTT.

The table lists this clone with a few counts. The chain carries TRBV6-5 and TRBJ2-1; 9 bases agree with TRBD2. CDR1 MNHEY and CDR2 SVGAGI come from the germline V gene. The junction had 6 bases not matched to a gene; V was cut back by 1 base and J by 8 bases. The CDR3 has 15 amino acids. Written as DNA, the CDR3 is TGTGCCAGCAGTTACTGGGCTAGCGGGGTTCATGAGCAGTTCTTC. This sequence encodes CASSYWASGVHEQFF.

This clone was counted only a few times. The chain recombines TRBV9 with TRBJ1-3, with D unresolved. The CDR3 length is 14 residues. Germline values: CDR1 SGDLS, CDR2 YYNGEE. V was clipped by 3 bases and J by 2 bases, with 9 bases between them. In nucleotides, the CDR3 is TGTGCCAGCAGCGCGGCAACTACTGGAAACACCATATATTTT. Translated: CASSAATTGNTIYF.

V and J are TRBV29-1 and TRBJ2-7; 7 positions agree with TRBD1. Germline V gives CDR1 SQVTM, CDR2 ANQGSEA. Losses at the gene ends were 7 bases for V and 0 bases for J; bases not matched to a gene: 6. This CDR3 is 13 amino acids long. CDR3 residues: CSAGDRASYEQYF. CDR3 DNA sequence: TGCAGCGCTGGGGACAGAGCCTCCTACGAGCAGTACTTC.